The 14 T cell receptor beta chains reported below all come from one sample, sequenced in a study of cytomegalovirus exposure and HLA in healthy donors. PCR involved 60 Vbeta and 13 Jbeta primers. Measured with immunoSEQ multiplex PCR; TCRdb has only the in-frame clones, and not every one. This sample's table reports tens of thousands of clones. Sequenced input: PBMCs. The receptor source for this set is a young man in good health and CMV-seronegative.

The V and J genes are TRBV7-8 and TRBJ1-2; D is ambiguous. The CDR3 length is 14 residues. Trimming took off 1 base at V and 5 bases at J, with 11 bases between the two ends. The germline V gene has CDR1 SGHVS and CDR2 FQNEAQ. The chain's CDR3 is CASSLGAGSYGYTF. The CDR3 bases are TGTGCCAGCAGCTTAGGGGCCGGGAGTTATGGCTACACCTTC. Supplemented by reference TRBV7-8 and TRBJ1-2, the full variable domain reads GAGVSQSPRYKVAKRGQDVALRCDPISGHVSLFWYQQALGQGPEFLTYFQNEAQLDKSGLPSDRFFAERPEGSVSTLKIQRTQQEDSAVYLCASSLGAGSYGYTFGSGTRLTVV.

The gene calls are TRBV5-1 and TRBJ1-2; D is perhaps TRBD1 (5 bases). V was pared by 0 bases and J by 8 bases, with 14 bases between. The length of the CDR3 is 14 residues. Germline V lookup: CDR1 SGHRS, CDR2 YFSETQ. The CDR3 DNA sequence: TGCGCCAGCAGCTTGGAGGACACCATAGGCGGCTACACCTTC. It codes for CASSLEDTIGGYTF.

This sequence joins TRBV9 and TRBJ1-1; the D is unclear. Trimming removed 3 bases at V and 2 bases at J, with 11 bases between. CDR3 length equals 14 residues. From germline, CDR1 is SGDLS and CDR2 YYNGEE. CDR3 nucleotide sequence: TGTGCCAGCAGCGCCCCTCAAGCCAACACTGAAGCTTTCTTT. It is translated as CASSAPQANTEAFF.

V usage is TRBV29-1 and J usage is TRBJ2-7; 7 positions agree with TRBD1. The CDR3 consists of 13 residues. Germline V gives CDR1 SQVTM, CDR2 ANQGSEA. J gave up 5 bases and V 3 bases, and 7 bases lay outside the gene matches. CDR3 residues: CSVDSPDRNEQYF. The CDR3 bases are TGCAGCGTTGATTCACCGGACAGGAACGAGCAGTACTTC.

The V and J genes are TRBV7-9 and TRBJ1-2; D ambiguous. Germline CDR1 and CDR2: SEHNR and FQNEAQ (reference sequence). The CDR3 loop spans 13 amino acids. V was cut by 5 bases and J by 2 bases, with 9 bases left in between. The CDR3 DNA sequence: TGTGCCAGCAGCCCTCGGGGAAACTATGGCTACACCTTC. Protein: CASSPRGNYGYTF.

The chain joins TRBV29-1 to TRBJ2-3; perhaps TRBD1 as D (5 bases). CDR1 and CDR2 (germline): SQVTM, ANQGSEA. This CDR3 region has 14 residues. With 6 bases removed from V and 4 bases from J, the gap between germline ends came to 17 bases. Here the CDR3 DNA reads TGCAGCGTAGCCGGACATCTATCCCCAGATACGCAGTATTTT. It yields the protein CSVAGHLSPDTQYF.

In DNA form, the CDR3 reads TGTGCCTGGAGTGATGGACTAAACAATGAGCAGTTCTTC. Its translation is CAWSDGLNNEQFF. This sequence joins TRBV30 and TRBJ2-1, with a possible D match to TRBD2 (6 bases). Germline CDR1 is GTSNPN and CDR2 is SVGIG (reference sequence). V lost 1 base and J lost 5, with 9 bases in between. This CDR3 is built from 13 residues.

The V and J genes are TRBV30 and TRBJ1-1; 7 bases match TRBD1. The CDR3 runs 11 residues. J gave up 5 bases and V 4 bases, and 1 base lay outside the gene matches. The germline CDR1 and CDR2 sequences are GTSNPN and SVGIG (reference sequence). Here the CDR3 reads CAWTRGTEAFF. The CDR3 nucleotides read TGTGCCTGGACCAGGGGGACTGAAGCTTTCTTT.

The rearrangement links TRBV5-4 to TRBJ2-5; TRBD2 aligns across 8 bases. The length of the CDR3 is 16 residues. The V segment lost 0 bases and the J segment 4 bases; nucleotides outside the gene matches: 8. CDR1 and CDR2 (germline): SGHNT, YYREEE (reference sequence). Here the CDR3 DNA reads TGTGCCAGCAGCTTGGCAGCGGGAGCGTCAGGAGAGACCCAGTACTTC. Encoded protein: CASSLAAGASGETQYF.

The chain couples TRBV27 to TRBJ1-5; 9 positions agree with TRBD1. The CDR3 totals 15 residues. V was pared by 5 bases and J by 7 bases, with 9 bases of the junction left unmatched. CDR1 is MNHEY, CDR2 SMNVEV, per germline (reference sequence). The CDR3 nucleotides are TGTGCCAGCAGTCTGGGGACAGGGAGGAACCAGCCCCAGCATTTT. Its protein product is CASSLGTGRNQPQHF.

This chain connects TRBV11-2 to TRBJ2-5; TRBD2 might be the D (6 bases). Trimming took off 0 bases at V and 4 bases at J, with 9 bases between the two ends. There are 14 residues in the CDR3. Germline CDR1 SGHAT, CDR2 FQNNGV. The CDR3: CASSLDGGPETQYF. CDR3 nucleotides: TGTGCCAGCAGCTTAGACGGGGGTCCAGAGACCCAGTACTTC.

This sequence joins TRBV19 and TRBJ2-7; TRBD1 might be the D (6 bases). Germline V lookup: CDR1 LNHDA, CDR2 SQIVND (reference sequence). Between the trimmed V and J ends, which lost 6 bases and 5 bases, there was a span of 20 bases. The CDR3 runs 15 residues. The CDR3 region is CASSPGQPGRHEQYF. The CDR3 region has the DNA TGTGCCAGTAGCCCCGGACAGCCTGGAAGGCACGAGCAGTACTTC.

This sequence joins TRBV19 and TRBJ1-3, with 7 bases aligning to TRBD1. Germline assignment: CDR1 LNHDA and CDR2 SQIVND (reference sequence). V shed 4 bases and J 2 bases; nucleotides not matched to a gene: 5. The CDR3 is 15 residues long. The CDR3 nucleotides are TGTGCCAGTAGTACGCCGACAGGGACTGGAAACACCATATATTTT. Protein: CASSTPTGTGNTIYF.

The chain employs TRBV7-2 and TRBJ2-2; 7 bases are a match to TRBD2. CDR1 and CDR2 (germline): SGHTA, FQGNSA. CDR3 length: 19 residues. J was trimmed by 0 bases and V by 5 bases; bases with no gene match: 15. CDR3 protein: CASSPHGAGSFANTGELFF. CDR3 nucleotides: TGTGCCAGCAGCCCCCATGGAGCGGGATCTTTCGCGAACACCGGGGAGCTGTTTTTT.